Listed below are T cell receptor beta chains from one sample, sequenced in a study of T cells in Graves' hyperthyroidism and ophthalmopathy. TCRdb recomputed calls from the multiplex PCR reads with MiXCR, one row per CDR3 protein. In the table there are fewer than 400,000 distinct CDR3 sequences, about 14% of which are singletons. The specimen was blood. The receptors were gathered from a man over 45 with Graves' ophthalmopathy. CDR3s include the opening cysteine and the closing phenylalanine or tryptophan. D genes are given only for firm matches. Size is stated for part of the rows, as once, few or many counts, or as a class when the clone is expanded.

D	V	size	J	CDR3	DNA
TRBD2	TRBV20-1	many	TRBJ2-7	CSGTSEVYEQYF	TGCAGCGGGACTAGCGAGGTCTACGAGCAGTACTTC
-	TRBV6-2/TRBV6-3	many	TRBJ1-1	CASSYGITEAFF	TGTGCCAGCAGTTATGGGATAACTGAAGCTTTCTTT
TRBD2	TRBV10-2	-	TRBJ2-5	CASSSTSGRLDETQYF	TGCGCCAGCAGTTCGACTAGCGGGAGACTAGATGAGACCCAGTACTTC
TRBD2	TRBV5-1	-	TRBJ2-5	CASTKEAGGPTSTQYF	TGCGCCAGCACCAAGGAGGCGGGAGGGCCGACGTCGACCCAGTACTTC
TRBD1	TRBV28	many	TRBJ1-1	CASSSIRTGGSAFF	TGTGCCAGCAGTTCGATTCGGACAGGGGGCTCTGCTTTCTTT
TRBD2	TRBV10-3	many	TRBJ2-1	CAISDPVAGLTEQFF	TGTGCCATCAGTGATCCAGTAGCGGGATTAACTGAGCAGTTCTTC
-	TRBV7-8	-	TRBJ1-1	CASSSKGDTEAFF	TGTGCCAGCAGCTCCAAGGGGGACACTGAAGCTTTCTTT
-	TRBV29-1	-	TRBJ2-7	CSVELRYEQYF	TGCAGCGTTGAGCTCCGATACGAGCAGTACTTC
-	TRBV28	-	TRBJ2-7	CASSFTGIYEQYF	TGTGCCAGCAGTTTTACAGGGATCTACGAGCAGTACTTC
-	TRBV5-5	many	TRBJ2-5	CASSPEYLTGLETQYF	TGTGCCAGCAGCCCGGAATATTTGACAGGTTTGGAGACCCAGTACTTC
-	TRBV6-2/TRBV6-3	many	TRBJ2-7	CASRQTYEQYF	TGTGCCAGCAGGCAAACCTACGAGCAGTACTTC